These 30 T cell receptor beta chains originate from one sample sequenced in a study of Ad26.COV2.S vaccination and SARS-CoV-2 variants. Libraries were prepared by immunoSEQ multiplex PCR; TCRdb keeps only in-frame clonotypes and omits some of them. Altogether about 480,000 clones are present, approximately 88% being singletons, with the ten largest covering around 13%. Treatment indicated: around 19 received Ad26.COV2.S at low or high dose, single or two shots; about 5 received placebo; per-sample allocation not given. The investigators took samples on day 63 after the first vaccine or placebo injection. The sequences come from peripheral blood, collected in a trial of Ad26.COV2.S vaccine versus placebo. The source is a person between 18 and 65 years old who received the Ad26.COV2.S COVID-19 vaccine or a placebo.

The chain has TRBV27 and TRBJ2-7; D remains ambiguous. Germline loops: CDR1 MNHEY, CDR2 SMNVEV (reference sequence). V was shortened by 7 bases and J by 0 bases, with 10 bases between the two germline ends. The CDR3 is 13 amino acids. This CDR3 is CASTELPSYEQYF. Here the CDR3 DNA reads TGTGCCAGCACAGAACTACCCTCCTACGAGCAGTACTTC.

The chain uses TRBV28 and TRBJ1-4; no reliable D call. The germline V gene has CDR1 MDHEN and CDR2 SYDVKM. Trimming removed 5 bases at V and 1 base at J, with 8 bases between. The CDR3 has 14 amino acids. In DNA, the CDR3 is TGTGCCAGCAGTCCTCCGATAACTAATGAAAAACTGTTTTTT. Translating it yields CASSPPITNEKLFF. The full variable domain, rest sourced from reference TRBV28 and TRBJ1-4, is DVKVTQSSRYLVKRTGEKVFLECVQDMDHENMFWYRQDPGLGLRLIYFSYDVKMKEKGDIPEGYSVSREKKERFSLILESASTNQTSMYLCASSPPITNEKLFFGSGTQLSVL.

The chain combines TRBV30 with TRBJ2-5, with D uncertain. The CDR3 is 13 amino acids. Germline lookup yields CDR1 GTSNPN and CDR2 SVGIG (reference sequence). Trimming stripped 2 bases from V and 4 bases from J, with 11 bases between. Here the CDR3 DNA reads TGTGCCTGGAGTCCACTGTGGGGAGAGACCCAGTACTTC. The encoded protein is CAWSPLWGETQYF.

The V and J genes are TRBV7-6 and TRBJ2-5; D unresolved. Looked up from germline, CDR1 is SGHVS and CDR2 is FNYEAQ. The V end was cut by 7 bases, the J end by 1 base, with 16 bases between. CDR3 length: 15 residues. The CDR3 coding sequence is TGTGCCAGCACCCAAGAGGCGGCAGCCCAAGAGACCCAGTACTTC. Amino acids: CASTQEAAAQETQYF.

The chain employs TRBV30 and TRBJ1-2; 9 nucleotides line up with TRBD1. Germline assignment: CDR1 GTSNPN and CDR2 SVGIG (reference sequence). Germline trimming cut 4 bases from V and 5 bases from J; bases unmatched to any gene: 8. This CDR3 is 14 amino acids long. The CDR3 is CAWIGDRDIYGYTF. In nucleotides, the CDR3 is TGTGCCTGGATAGGGGACAGGGACATATATGGCTACACCTTC.

The chain uses TRBV7-2 and TRBJ2-5, with 8 bases matching TRBD2. With V trimmed by 6 bases and J by 5 bases, 11 bases remained unmatched. CDR3 length equals 15 residues. Looked up from germline, CDR1 is SGHTA and CDR2 is FQGNSA. DNA for the CDR3: TGTGCCAGCAGGGAGGGCGGGAGGCCCCGGGAGACCCAGTACTTC. It yields the protein CASREGGRPRETQYF.

The chain combines TRBV7-9 with TRBJ1-1, with 8 positions matching TRBD1. CDR3 size: 14 residues. V shed 4 bases and J 12 bases; nucleotides not matched to a gene: 13. Per germline, CDR1 SEHNR and CDR2 FQNEAQ (reference sequence). The CDR3 bases are TGTGCCAGCAGCTCCACGGTGGCAGGGGGCGGCTCTTTCTTT. Its translation: CASSSTVAGGGSFF.

This rearrangement joins TRBV5-6 to TRBJ1-5, with D possibly matching TRBD1 (6 bases). CDR1 is SGHDT and CDR2 is YYEEEE in the germline V gene. This CDR3 is 16 amino acids long. V gave up 0 bases and J gave up 4 bases, with 14 bases separating them. CDR3 DNA: TGTGCCAGCAGCTTGGGCGGGGGGCGAGGGAATCAGCCCCAGCATTTT. Protein sequence: CASSLGGGRGNQPQHF.

The genes are TRBV3-1 (or the pseudogene TRBV3-2) and TRBJ2-5, with D perhaps given as TRBD1 or TRBD2 (7 bases each). V was trimmed by 1 base and J by 7 bases, leaving 19 bases between them. This CDR3 has 16 amino acids. Germline CDR1 reads LGHDT; CDR2 reads YNNKEL (reference sequence). CDR3 sequence: CASSQAGGRGHGTQYF. In DNA form, the CDR3 reads TGTGCCAGCAGCCAAGCCGGGGGGAGGGGGCACGGGACCCAGTACTTC.

The chain combines TRBV28 with TRBJ1-5; TRBD1 might be the D (5 bases). Between the trimmed V and J ends, which lost 10 bases and 4 bases, there was a span of 23 bases. The CDR3 consists of 16 residues. CDR1 and CDR2 from the germline V gene are MDHEN and SYDVKM. The CDR3 sequence is CATKGTPAGPNQPQHF. In DNA, the CDR3 is TGTGCCACCAAGGGTACCCCGGCGGGACCGAATCAGCCCCAGCATTTT.

CDR3 sequence reads: CASSQGVSSPLHF. The DNA for the CDR3 is TGTGCCAGCAGCCAAGGGGTATCTTCACCCCTCCACTTT. This rearrangement joins TRBV14 to TRBJ1-6; no definite D call. CDR3 length equals 13 residues. The germline CDR1 and CDR2 sequences are SGHDN and FVKESK. V was trimmed by 1 base and J by 9 bases, leaving 7 bases between them. The full variable domain, with the rest looked up from reference TRBV14 and TRBJ1-6, is EAGVTQFPSHSVIEKGQTVTLRCDPISGHDNLYWYRRVMGKEIKFLLHFVKESKQDESGMPNNRFLAERTGGTYSTLKVQPAELEDSGVYFCASSQGVSSPLHFGNGTRLTVT.

This clone has only a few counts. V usage is TRBV6-4 and J usage is TRBJ2-3, with D possibly being TRBD1 (5 bases). V was trimmed by 7 bases and J by 2 bases, leaving 13 bases between them. In germline, CDR1 is MRHNA, CDR2 SNTAGT. The length of the CDR3 is 14 residues. The DNA for the CDR3 is TGTGCCAGCAACCCCAGACAGCCCACAGATACGCAGTATTTT. Its translation: CASNPRQPTDTQYF.

The rearrangement links TRBV7-9 to TRBJ2-1, with TRBD2 matching 10 bases. CDR1 is SEHNR, CDR2 FQNEAQ, per germline (reference sequence). J gave up 0 bases and V 5 bases, and 7 bases lay outside the gene matches. The CDR3 totals 17 residues. The CDR3 nucleotides read TGTGCCAGCAGCCCACGAGCGGGAGGGTCCTCCTACAATGAGCAGTTCTTC. It yields the protein CASSPRAGGSSYNEQFF. Supplemented by reference TRBV7-9 and TRBJ2-1, the full variable domain reads DTGVSQNPRHKITKRGQNVTFRCDPISEHNRLYWYRQTLGQGPEFLTYFQNEAQLEKSRLLSDRFSAERPKGSFSTLEIQRTEQGDSAMYLCASSPRAGGSSYNEQFFGPGTRLTVL.

The chain carries TRBV28 and TRBJ2-3, with TRBD2 as a possible D gene (6 bases). V shed 11 bases and J shed 2 bases, with 17 bases lying between them. CDR1 is MDHEN, CDR2 SYDVKM, per germline. The CDR3 loop spans 14 amino acids. CDR3 protein: CALNSGPPTDTQYF. CDR3 in DNA: TGTGCCCTAAACAGCGGGCCCCCCACAGATACGCAGTATTTT.

In its sample, this clone was seen once. A much larger clonotype is one base distant, so this may be a read error. This sequence joins TRBV9 and TRBJ1-2; D gene unclear. CDR1 is SGDLS and CDR2 is YYNGEE in the germline V gene. Trimming took off 4 bases at V and 0 bases at J, with 7 bases between the two ends. There are 13 residues in the CDR3. The CDR3 loop reads CASSPDSNYGYTF. In DNA form, the CDR3 reads TGTGCCAGCAGCCCCGACTCTAACTATGGCTACACCTTC.

A single count supports this clone. The chain is built from TRBV28 and TRBJ1-3, with TRBD1 as a possible D gene (6 bases). Trimming cost V 2 bases and J 0 bases, with 11 bases left between them. The CDR3 runs 16 residues. Germline V gene lookup returns CDR1 MDHEN and CDR2 SYDVKM. The CDR3 nucleotides read TGTGCCAGCAGTTTAAGGGGGAGTAGCTCTGGAAACACCATATATTTT. Translating gives CASSLRGSSSGNTIYF.

For the CDR3, the DNA is TGTGCCAGCAGTCAACAGGGGGTTGTCAATGAGCAGTTCTTC. Protein sequence: CASSQQGVVNEQFF. The J gene is TRBJ2-1, the V gene TRBV6-2 or TRBV6-3; 8 nucleotides line up with TRBD1. The junction had 6 bases not matched to a gene; V was cut back by 5 bases and J by 6 bases. This CDR3 is 14 amino acids long. CDR1 is MNHEY and CDR2 is SVGEGT in the germline V gene.

In DNA form, the CDR3 reads TGTGCCAGCAGCCACCCGGGGAACGAGCAGTACTTC. This translates into CASSHPGNEQYF. The rearrangement joins TRBV7-2 to TRBJ2-7; D may be TRBD2 (5 bases). This CDR3 has 12 residues. V lost 5 bases to trimming and J lost 5 bases, with 10 bases between them. CDR1 SGHTA and CDR2 FQGNSA come from the germline V gene.

This clone appeared a single time. This chain links TRBV12-3 or TRBV12-4 with TRBJ1-6; no clear D. CDR3 size: 13 residues. V was trimmed by 8 bases and J by 8 bases, leaving 13 bases between them. CDR3 in amino acids: CASRLSPDSPLHF. The CDR3 nucleotides are TGTGCCAGCCGGCTTTCACCGGATTCACCCCTCCACTTT.

The count of this clone is one. This sequence joins TRBV7-9 and TRBJ2-3; 14 bases agree with TRBD2. V gave up 3 bases and J gave up 4 bases; unmatched junction bases: 3. The CDR3 runs 16 residues. CDR1 and CDR2 (germline): SEHNR, FQNEAQ (reference sequence). The CDR3 DNA follows: TGTGCCAGCAGCTTGCCGACTAGCGGGAGGGCAGATACGCAGTATTTT. The encoded protein is CASSLPTSGRADTQYF.

The chain couples TRBV28 to TRBJ2-7, with TRBD1 identical over 10 bases. The ends lost 7 bases at V and 4 bases at J; junction bases unmatched: 7. The CDR3 is 14 residues long. The germline gives CDR1 MDHEN, CDR2 SYDVKM. The CDR3 DNA is TGTGCCAGCACCCCGACAGGGGGCGCGTACGAGCAGTACTTC. This gives the protein CASTPTGGAYEQYF. The variable domain in full, completed from reference TRBV28 and TRBJ2-7, reads DVKVTQSSRYLVKRTGEKVFLECVQDMDHENMFWYRQDPGLGLRLIYFSYDVKMKEKGDIPEGYSVSREKKERFSLILESASTNQTSMYLCASTPTGGAYEQYFGPGTRLTVT.

The J gene is TRBJ2-1, the V gene TRBV2; 14 bases match TRBD2. J lost 9 bases, V lost 6 bases, and 10 bases had no gene match. The CDR3 is 16 residues long. The V gene's germline CDR1 is SNHLY and CDR2 FYNNEI. CDR3: CASRAGLAGAEVEQFF. The CDR3 bases are TGTGCCAGCAGGGCGGGACTAGCGGGAGCGGAGGTTGAGCAGTTCTTC.

The chain has TRBV30 and TRBJ2-1; D remains ambiguous. Trimming took 0 bases from V and 10 from J, leaving 13 bases between them. CDR1 and CDR2 (germline): GTSNPN, SVGIG (reference sequence). The CDR3 is 13 amino acids. Here the CDR3 reads CAWSVASVGEQFF. CDR3 in DNA: TGTGCCTGGAGTGTAGCTTCGGTCGGGGAGCAGTTCTTC.

This sequence joins TRBV11-2 and TRBJ2-5, with 12 bases identical to TRBD2. CDR1 SGHAT and CDR2 FQNNGV come from the germline V gene. Trimming removed 5 bases from V and 2 bases from J; junction bases left unmatched: 6. The CDR3 covers 16 residues. The chain's CDR3 is CASSLAGGGSQETQYF. CDR3 coding DNA: TGTGCCAGCAGCCTAGCGGGAGGGGGTTCGCAAGAGACCCAGTACTTC. The whole variable domain, remainder taken from reference TRBV11-2 and TRBJ2-5, is EAGVAQSPRYKIIEKRQSVAFWCNPISGHATLYWYQQILGQGPKLLIQFQNNGVVDDSQLPKDRFSAERLKGVDSTLKIQPAKLEDSAVYLCASSLAGGGSQETQYFGPGTRLLVL.

The chain carries TRBV5-5 and TRBJ2-1; 8 positions match TRBD2. CDR1 and CDR2 (germline): SGHKS, YYEKEE (reference sequence). CDR3 size: 13 residues. V lost 5 bases, J lost 12 bases, and 10 bases stayed unmatched. The CDR3 loop reads CASSSSGLAMQFF. For the CDR3, the DNA is TGTGCCAGCAGTTCCTCCGGACTAGCAATGCAGTTCTTC.

The CDR3 reads CASSYSTGGWSNQPQHF. DNA of the CDR3: TGTGCCAGCAGTTACTCGACAGGGGGTTGGTCCAATCAGCCCCAGCATTTT. J is TRBJ1-5 and V is TRBV6-2 or TRBV6-3; 9 nucleotides align to TRBD1. Germline lookup yields CDR1 MNHEY and CDR2 SVGEGT. Trimming removed 0 bases from V and 3 bases from J; junction bases left unmatched: 6. The CDR3 has 17 amino acids.

On this clone: Additional DNA sequences in this sample encode the identical CDR3. This chain links TRBV19 with TRBJ1-4, with D hard to call. Per germline, CDR1 LNHDA and CDR2 SQIVND (reference sequence). The ends were cut back, 2 bases at V and 8 bases at J, with 6 bases in the middle. The CDR3 covers 12 residues. CDR3 sequence reads: CASSIRGEKLFF. Here the CDR3 DNA reads TGTGCCAGTAGTATACGAGGGGAAAAACTGTTTTTT.

V and J are TRBV11-2 and TRBJ1-6; 7 bases fit TRBD1. This CDR3 contains 14 residues. The J segment lost 16 bases and the V segment lost 0 bases, leaving 9 bases of the junction unmatched. Germline lookup yields CDR1 SGHAT and CDR2 FQNNGV. CDR3 loop: CASSLERTGITLHF. CDR3 sequence (DNA): TGTGCCAGCAGCTTAGAAAGGACAGGAATAACACTCCACTTT.

The chain couples TRBV5-6 to TRBJ2-6; 11 bases are a match to TRBD1. Germline V gene data show CDR1 as SGHDT and CDR2 as YYEEEE. This CDR3 comprises 19 residues. The trim removed 2 bases at V and 3 bases at J, leaving 10 bases unmatched. The CDR3 region has the DNA TGTGCCAGCAGCTTCCGACCGGGACAGGGGGTTCTTGGGGCCAACGTCCTGACTTTC. It encodes CASSFRPGQGVLGANVLTF.

This clone was observed many times. The chain recombines TRBV3-1 (or the pseudogene TRBV3-2) with TRBJ2-7; D gene uncertain. CDR1 and CDR2 (germline): LGHDT, YNNKEL (reference sequence). The V and J ends lost 2 bases and 5 bases respectively, with 7 bases between them. The CDR3 totals 12 residues. The CDR3 loop is CASSQLGNEQYF. The CDR3 DNA reads TGTGCCAGCAGCCAACTCGGTAACGAGCAGTACTTC.